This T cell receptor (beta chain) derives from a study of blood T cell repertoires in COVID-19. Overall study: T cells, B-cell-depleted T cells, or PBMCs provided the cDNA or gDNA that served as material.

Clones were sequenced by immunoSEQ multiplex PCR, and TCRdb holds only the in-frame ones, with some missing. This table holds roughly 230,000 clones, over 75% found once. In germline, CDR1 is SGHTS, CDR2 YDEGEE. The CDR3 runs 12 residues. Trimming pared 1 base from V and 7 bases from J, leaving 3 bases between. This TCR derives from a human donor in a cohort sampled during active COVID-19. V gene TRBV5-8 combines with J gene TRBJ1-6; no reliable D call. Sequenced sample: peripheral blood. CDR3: CASSLLNSPLHF. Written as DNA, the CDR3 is TGTGCCAGCAGCTTGTTAAATTCACCCCTCCACTTT. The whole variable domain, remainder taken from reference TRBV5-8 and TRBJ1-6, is EAGVTQSPTHLIKTRGQQATLRCSPISGHTSVYWYQQALGLGLQFLLWYDEGEERNRGNFPPRFSGRQFPNYSSELNVNALELEDSALYLCASSLLNSPLHFGNGTRLTVT.